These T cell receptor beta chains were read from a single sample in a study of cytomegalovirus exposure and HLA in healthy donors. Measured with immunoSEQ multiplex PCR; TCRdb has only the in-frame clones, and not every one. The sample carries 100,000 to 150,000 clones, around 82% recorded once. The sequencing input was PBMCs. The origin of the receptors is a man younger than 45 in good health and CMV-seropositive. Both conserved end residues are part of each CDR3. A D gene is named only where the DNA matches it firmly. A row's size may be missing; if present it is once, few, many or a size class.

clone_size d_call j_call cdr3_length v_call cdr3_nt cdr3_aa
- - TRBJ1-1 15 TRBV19 TGTGCCAGTAGTATAAGTCACAGACTGAACACTGAAGCTTTCTTT CASSISHRLNTEAFF
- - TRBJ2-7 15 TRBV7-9 TGTGCCAGCATCCTTAACTGGGACTCATCCCACGAGCAGTACTTC CASILNWDSSHEQYF
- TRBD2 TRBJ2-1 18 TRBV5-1 TGCGCCAGCAGCTTAACTAGCGGGAGGCCGAGCTCCTACAATGAGCAGTTCTTC CASSLTSGRPSSYNEQFF
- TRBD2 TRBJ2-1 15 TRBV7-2 TGTGCCAGCAGCTTCGAAGGACTAGCGGACAATGAGCAGTTCTTC CASSFEGLADNEQFF
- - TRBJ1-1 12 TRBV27 TGTGCCAGCAGTTTCGCGCAGGGCAAAGCTTTCTTT CASSFAQGKAFF
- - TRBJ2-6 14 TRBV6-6 TGTGCCAGCCACCGGCGGTCTGGGGCCAACGTCCTGACTTTC CASHRRSGANVLTF
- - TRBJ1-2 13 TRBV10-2 TGCGCCAGCACAGGGCCGAGGCACTATGGCTACACCTTC CASTGPRHYGYTF
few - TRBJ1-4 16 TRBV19 TGTGCCAGTAGTATTCCTGATCACAGGGCGAGGGAAAAACTGTTTTTT CASSIPDHRAREKLFF
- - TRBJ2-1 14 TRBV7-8 TGTGCCAGCAGCTTAGGGGCTCTCTACAATGAGCAGTTCTTC CASSLGALYNEQFF
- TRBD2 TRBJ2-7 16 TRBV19 TGTGCCAGTAGTCCGACGGGACTAGCGGCCCGTGACGAGCAGTACTTC CASSPTGLAARDEQYF
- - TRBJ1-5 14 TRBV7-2 TGTGCCAGCAGCTTAAGTGGGGGGGGCCAGCCCCAGCATTTT CASSLSGGGQPQHF
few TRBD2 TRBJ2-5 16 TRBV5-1 TGCGCCAGCAGCTTGCGACGAGCGGGAGTCCAAGAGACCCAGTACTTC CASSLRRAGVQETQYF
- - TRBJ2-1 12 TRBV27 TGTGCCAGCAGTTCTGGACTCACCGAGCAGTTCTTC CASSSGLTEQFF
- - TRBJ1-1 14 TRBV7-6 TGTGCCAGCAGCCGGAACAGGGTAAACACTGAAGCTTTCTTT CASSRNRVNTEAFF
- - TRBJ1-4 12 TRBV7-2 TGTGCCAGCAGCCGTGTTAATGAAAAACTGTTTTTT CASSRVNEKLFF
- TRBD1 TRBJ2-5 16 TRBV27 TGTGCCAGCACCTTAACCGGGACAGGGTCAGGAGAGACCCAGTACTTC CASTLTGTGSGETQYF
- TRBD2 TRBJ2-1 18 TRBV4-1 TGCGCCAGCAGCCAAGGGACTAGCGGGAGTGCCACCTACAATGAGCAGTTCTTC CASSQGTSGSATYNEQFF
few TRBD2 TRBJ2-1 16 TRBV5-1 TGCGCCAGCAGCCTCAGGACTAGCGGGACCTACAATGAGCAGTTCTTC CASSLRTSGTYNEQFF
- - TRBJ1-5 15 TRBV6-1 TGTGCCAGCAGTGTAAGGACAGTGAGCAATCAGCCCCAGCATTTT CASSVRTVSNQPQHF
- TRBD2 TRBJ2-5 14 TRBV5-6 TGTGCCAGCAGCTTTACTAGCGGGCAAGAGACCCAGTACTTC CASSFTSGQETQYF
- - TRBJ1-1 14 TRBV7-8 TGTGCCAGCAGCTTAGGGGTCAGGGCCACTGAAGCTTTCTTT CASSLGVRATEAFF
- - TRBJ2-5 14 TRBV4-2 TGTGCCAGCAGCCAAGGGGGAGAAGGGGAGACCCAGTACTTC CASSQGGEGETQYF
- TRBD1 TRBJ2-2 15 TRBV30 TGTGCCTCCGGGACAGGCCGCTCGAACACCGGGGAGCTGTTTTTT CASGTGRSNTGELFF
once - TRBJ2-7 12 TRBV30 TGTGCCTCCTTCGGACACTCCTACGAGCAGTACTTC CASFGHSYEQYF
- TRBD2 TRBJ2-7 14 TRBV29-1 TGCAGCGTCGAGACTAGCGGGACCTCCTACGAGCAGTACTTC CSVETSGTSYEQYF
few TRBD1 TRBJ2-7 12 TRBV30 TGTGCCTGGAGCGGAACAGGGGTCGAGCAGTACTTC CAWSGTGVEQYF
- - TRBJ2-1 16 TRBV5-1 TGCGCCAGCAGCTCACCTTGGGGGACAATCGACAATGAGCAGTTCTTC CASSSPWGTIDNEQFF
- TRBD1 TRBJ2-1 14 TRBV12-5 TGTGCTAGTGGGGCCGGGACAGGAGACAATGAGCAGTTCTTC CASGAGTGDNEQFF
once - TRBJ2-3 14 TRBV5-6 TGTGCCAGCAGCTTGGACAGCCGCACAGATACGCAGTATTTT CASSLDSRTDTQYF
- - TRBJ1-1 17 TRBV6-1 TGTGCCAGCAGTGAATGGGGGGGGATGGAGAGACACACTGAAGCTTTCTTT CASSEWGGMERHTEAFF
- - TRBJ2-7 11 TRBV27 TGTGCCAGCAAAAGGGGGTACGAGCAGTACTTC CASKRGYEQYF
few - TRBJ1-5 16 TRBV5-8 TGTGCCAGCAGCTTATACAGTCTGTATAGCAATCAGCCCCAGCATTTT CASSLYSLYSNQPQHF
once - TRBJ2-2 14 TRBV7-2 TGTGCCAGCAGCCCGGACTGGGACACCGGGGAGCTGTTTTTT CASSPDWDTGELFF
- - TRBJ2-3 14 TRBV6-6 TGTGCCAGCTCCTTGCGAGCCCCCACAGATACGCAGTATTTT CASSLRAPTDTQYF
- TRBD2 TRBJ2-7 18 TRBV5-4 TGTGCCAGCAGCTTGGGCGGGACTAGCGGGAGGGTGATCTACGAGCAGTACTTC CASSLGGTSGRVIYEQYF
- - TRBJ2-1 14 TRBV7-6 TGTGCCAGCAGCTCCTATACAGGGTTAGCCGAGCAGTTCTTC CASSSYTGLAEQFF
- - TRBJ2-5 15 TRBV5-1 TGCGCCAGCAGCTTGTCTGAGACAGGACAAGAGACCCAGTACTTC CASSLSETGQETQYF
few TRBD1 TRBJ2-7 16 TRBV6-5 TGTGCCAGCAGTTTGAGTTACGGGACAGGGGGAAGCGAGCAGTACTTC CASSLSYGTGGSEQYF
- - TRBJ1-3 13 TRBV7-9 TGTGCCCGGTCGGGGGTCTCTGGAAACACCATATATTTT CARSGVSGNTIYF
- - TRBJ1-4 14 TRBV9 TGTGCCAGCAGCGTATTGGCCTCGGGGGAAAAACTGTTTTTT CASSVLASGEKLFF